Sequencing of this TCR beta chain was carried out in a study of T-cell reconstitution after alpha-beta-depleted transplantation in children. Points from the study as a whole: Among T cells one year after transplant, newly produced cells accounted for most counts and diversity. Recipient T cells and thymic progenitors that survived were the source of the high TCRbeta diversity seen at day 60 in some patients. Reportedly, roughly two months post-transplant, alpha-beta T cells arose from several hundred expanded graft clones.

This clonotype was found many times. Its antigen is undetermined. The CDR3 has 13 residues. Trimming removed 6 bases from V and 5 bases from J; junction bases left unmatched: 4. Using unique molecular identifiers, the investigators prepared the TCRbeta library. Each CDR3 protein is one row after TCRdb ran MiXCR on the PCR reads. In the table there are 750,000 to 950,000 distinct CDR3 sequences, around 17% of which are singletons. Sequenced here: PBMCs, mostly from graft donor cells, sampled 360 days after TCRalphabeta/CD19-depleted stem cell transplant. This sequence joins TRBV12-3 or TRBV12-4 and TRBJ2-7; TRBD2 matches 10 bases. This TCR was sampled from a male patient between 10 and 17 years old who had a stem cell transplant for acute lymphoblastic leukemia, so the T cells may come from the graft donor. CDR3 residues: CASSLSGRNEQYF. CDR3 sequence (DNA): TGTGCCAGCAGCCTTAGCGGGAGGAACGAGCAGTACTTC.